These 12 T cell receptor beta chains share one sample of origin, sequenced in a study of response to subunit inactivated influenza vaccine. TCRdb reanalysed the RT-PCR reads using MiXCR and keeps one entry per CDR3 protein. The sample records a few hundred thousand distinct CDR3 sequences, approximately 10% being singletons. These data were also reused for a study on T cells expressing NK-cell markers. That source notes: cDNA encoding TCR beta was synthesized via 5'RACE template switching incorporating UMIs.

The specimen comprised PBMCs from blood, sampled on the day of vaccination. The source of these receptors is a man aged 50 to 60 who received an inactivated influenza vaccine.

The chain recombines TRBV5-1 with TRBJ2-1; tentatively, D is TRBD2 (6 bases). CDR1 SGHRS and CDR2 YFSETQ come from the germline V gene. This CDR3 is built from 16 residues. The V gene lost 1 base and the J gene lost 1 base, with 12 bases spanning the gap. CDR3 coding DNA: TGCGCCAGCAGCTTGCTAGGCGGGGTATCCTACAATGAGCAGTTCTTC. It is translated as CASSLLGGVSYNEQFF. Filled out from reference TRBV5-1 and TRBJ2-1, the complete variable domain reads KAGVTQTPRYLIKTRGQQVTLSCSPISGHRSVSWYQQTPGQGLQFLFEYFSETQRNKGNFPGRFSGRQFSNSRSEMNVSTLELGDSALYLCASSLLGGVSYNEQFFGPGTRLTVL.

At least ten counts were recorded for this clonotype. The J gene is TRBJ2-3, the V gene TRBV4-3, with 11 bases fitting TRBD1. CDR1 and CDR2 from the germline V gene are LGHNA and YSLEER. The ends lost 4 bases at V and 5 bases at J; junction bases unmatched: 5. This CDR3 has 15 amino acids. This chain's CDR3 is CASSPGTGGLDTQYF. The CDR3 DNA reads TGCGCCAGCAGCCCCGGGACAGGGGGATTAGATACGCAGTATTTT.

This clonotype has more than one count but fewer than ten. The CDR3 region has the DNA TGTGCCAGCAGCAAATGTTTCCGGGAGCGCCCCTACAATGAGCAGTTCTTC. Protein: CASSKCFRERPYNEQFF. The chain links TRBV21-1 to TRBJ2-1; TRBD1 is the table's D call, not checked against the DNA. TRBV21-1 is termed a pseudogene. This CDR3 comprises 17 residues.

This clonotype was counted only a few times. The rearrangement joins TRBV6-2 or TRBV6-3 to TRBJ2-7; D remains unclear. The CDR3 loop spans 13 amino acids. Germline CDR1 and CDR2: MNHEY and SVGEGT. Between the trimmed V and J ends, which lost 8 bases and 0 bases, there was a span of 11 bases. The CDR3 spells CASSNLASYEQYF. The CDR3 DNA sequence: TGTGCCAGCTCTAATCTGGCCTCCTACGAGCAGTACTTC.

This clonotype was seen many times. The CDR3, as DNA: TGTGCCAGCAGTGAAAGGGAGGGGAGCCAGAGCGGCAATCAGCCCCAGCATTTT. It is translated as CASSEREGSQSGNQPQHF. The rearrangement uses TRBV2 and TRBJ1-5, with D perhaps TRBD1 (5 bases). V shed 2 bases and J shed 2 bases, with 19 bases lying between them. Germline CDR1 reads SNHLY; CDR2 reads FYNNEI. The CDR3 is made up of 18 amino acids.

This clonotype showed up many times. The V gene is TRBV27, the J gene TRBJ2-1, with 9 bases fitting TRBD1. Trimming took 10 bases from V and 7 from J; bases not matched to a gene: 11. The CDR3 runs to 14 residues. Germline CDR1 and CDR2: MNHEY and SMNVEV (reference sequence). The CDR3 here is CATRYRGRGNEQFF. As DNA, the CDR3 is TGTGCCACAAGATACAGGGGGCGAGGGAATGAGCAGTTCTTC.

This clonotype showed up many times. The V call is TRBV5-1, the J call TRBJ2-2, with D possibly matching TRBD1 (5 bases). The CDR3 totals 15 residues. V lost 1 base and J 1 base, leaving 8 bases between the germline ends. Germline-derived CDR1 and CDR2 are SGHRS and YFSETQ. CDR3 in DNA: TGCGCCAGCAGCTTGTGGCAGGGGAACACCGGGGAGCTGTTTTTT. Translating gives CASSLWQGNTGELFF.

The table lists this clonotype with a few counts. The chain employs TRBV7-9 and TRBJ1-2, with D unresolved. In germline, CDR1 is SEHNR, CDR2 FQNEAQ (reference sequence). Trimming cost V 3 bases and J 0 bases, with 8 bases left between them. The CDR3 covers 14 residues. The CDR3 is CASSFPFANYGYTF. CDR3 coding DNA: TGTGCCAGCAGCTTCCCATTTGCTAACTATGGCTACACCTTC.

In its sample, this clonotype was seen many times. The rearrangement joins TRBV7-2 to TRBJ2-1; TRBD2 matches at 10 bases. Looked up from germline, CDR1 is SGHTA and CDR2 is FQGNSA. The CDR3 length is 14 residues. The trim removed 6 bases at V and 13 bases at J, leaving 12 bases unmatched. The CDR3 nucleotides read TGTGCCAGCAGTGATACACCGGGACTAGCGATACAGTTCTTC. This codes for CASSDTPGLAIQFF.

This clonotype was observed a handful of times. The chain uses TRBV4-1 and TRBJ2-2; maybe TRBD2 (5 bases). CDR1 is MGHRA, CDR2 YSYEKL, per germline. The CDR3 has 15 residues. Trimming left V 5 bases short and J 3 bases short, with 13 bases between. For the CDR3, the DNA is TGCGCCAGCAGCAGCATTGATAGCGACACCGGGGAGCTGTTTTTT. Amino acid sequence: CASSSIDSDTGELFF.

The chain is built from TRBV10-3 and TRBJ2-3; D possibly corresponds to TRBD2 (5 bases). Trimming pared 4 bases from V and 3 bases from J, leaving 14 bases between. The CDR3 loop spans 15 amino acids. Germline CDR1 reads ENHRY; CDR2 reads SYGVKD. The CDR3, as DNA: TGTGCCATCAGTGGTGAGGCTAGCAGGACAGATACGCAGTATTTT. Translated, it gives CAISGEASRTDTQYF.

This clonotype was seen more than once but under ten times. This chain joins TRBV20-1 and TRBJ1-2; D might be TRBD1 (6 bases). There are 15 residues in the CDR3. V shed 4 bases and J shed 7 bases, with 22 bases lying between them. Germline V gives CDR1 DFQATT, CDR2 SNEGSKA (reference sequence). The CDR3 sequence: CSATFSQLQGGGYTF. CDR3 coding DNA: TGCAGTGCTACGTTTTCCCAGTTACAGGGTGGTGGCTACACCTTC.